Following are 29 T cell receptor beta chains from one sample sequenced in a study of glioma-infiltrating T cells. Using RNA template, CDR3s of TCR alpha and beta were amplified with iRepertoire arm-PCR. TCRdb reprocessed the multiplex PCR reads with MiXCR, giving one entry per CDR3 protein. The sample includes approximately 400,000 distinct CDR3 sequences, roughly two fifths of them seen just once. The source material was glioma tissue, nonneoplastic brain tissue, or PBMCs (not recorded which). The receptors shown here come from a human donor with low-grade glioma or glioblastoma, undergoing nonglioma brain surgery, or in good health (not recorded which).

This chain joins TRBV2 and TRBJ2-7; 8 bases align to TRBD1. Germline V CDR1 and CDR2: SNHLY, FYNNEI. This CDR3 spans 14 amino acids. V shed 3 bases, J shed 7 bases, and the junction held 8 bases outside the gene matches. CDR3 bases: TGTGCCAGCAGTGAGGCAGGGGGCGCGGGGGAGCAGTACTTC. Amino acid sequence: CASSEAGGAGEQYF.

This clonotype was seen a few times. CDR3 sequence reads: CASSLGITPDYNEQFF. The CDR3 coding sequence is TGTGCCAGCAGTTTAGGGATAACCCCCGACTACAATGAGCAGTTCTTC. The rearrangement joins TRBV28 to TRBJ2-1; no clear D. In germline, CDR1 is MDHEN, CDR2 SYDVKM. This CDR3 contains 16 residues. Trimming took off 2 bases at V and 3 bases at J, with 14 bases between the two ends.

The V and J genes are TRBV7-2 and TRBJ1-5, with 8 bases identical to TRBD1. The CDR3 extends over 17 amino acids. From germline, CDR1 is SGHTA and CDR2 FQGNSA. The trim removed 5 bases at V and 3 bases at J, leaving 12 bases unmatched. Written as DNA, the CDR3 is TGTGCCAGCAGCAACACAGGGGGATTCGTCCTCAATCAGCCCCAGCATTTT. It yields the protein CASSNTGGFVLNQPQHF.

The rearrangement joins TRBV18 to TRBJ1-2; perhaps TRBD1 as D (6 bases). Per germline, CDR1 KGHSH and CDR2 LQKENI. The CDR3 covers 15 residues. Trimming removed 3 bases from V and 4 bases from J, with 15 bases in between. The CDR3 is CASSPPGGGSYGYTF. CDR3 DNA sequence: TGTGCCAGCTCACCTCCCGGCGGGGGCAGCTATGGCTACACCTTC.

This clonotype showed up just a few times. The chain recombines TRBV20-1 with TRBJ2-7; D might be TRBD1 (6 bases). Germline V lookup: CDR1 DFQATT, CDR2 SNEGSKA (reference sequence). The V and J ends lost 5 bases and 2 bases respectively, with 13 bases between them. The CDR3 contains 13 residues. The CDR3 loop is CSAPDRNPYEQYF. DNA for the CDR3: TGCAGTGCTCCCGACAGGAACCCCTACGAGCAGTACTTC.

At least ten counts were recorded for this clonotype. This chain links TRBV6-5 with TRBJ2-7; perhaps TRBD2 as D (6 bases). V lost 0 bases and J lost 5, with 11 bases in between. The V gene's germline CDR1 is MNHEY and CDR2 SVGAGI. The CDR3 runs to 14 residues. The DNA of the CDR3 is TGTGCCAGCAGTTACTCGCCGGGAGAGAACGAGCAGTACTTC. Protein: CASSYSPGENEQYF.

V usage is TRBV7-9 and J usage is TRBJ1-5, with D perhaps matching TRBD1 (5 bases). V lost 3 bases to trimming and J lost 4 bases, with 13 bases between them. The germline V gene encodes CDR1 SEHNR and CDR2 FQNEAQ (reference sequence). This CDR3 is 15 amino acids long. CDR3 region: CASSLALEGNQPQHF. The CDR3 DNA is TGTGCCAGCAGCTTGGCCCTGGAGGGGAATCAGCCCCAGCATTTT.

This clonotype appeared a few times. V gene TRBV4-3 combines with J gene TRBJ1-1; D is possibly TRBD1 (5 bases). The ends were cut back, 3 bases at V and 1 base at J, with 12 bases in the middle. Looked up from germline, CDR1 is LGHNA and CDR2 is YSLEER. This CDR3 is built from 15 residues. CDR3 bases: TGCGCCAGCAGCCACCTCGGGACCCAGAACACTGAAGCTTTCTTT. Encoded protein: CASSHLGTQNTEAFF.

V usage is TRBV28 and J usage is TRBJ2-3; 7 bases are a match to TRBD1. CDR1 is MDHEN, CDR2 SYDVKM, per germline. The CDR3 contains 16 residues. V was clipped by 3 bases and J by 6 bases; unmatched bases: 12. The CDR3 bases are TGTGCCAGCAGTTTTATAGGGCACAGGGGTTCGGATACGCAGTATTTT. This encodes CASSFIGHRGSDTQYF.

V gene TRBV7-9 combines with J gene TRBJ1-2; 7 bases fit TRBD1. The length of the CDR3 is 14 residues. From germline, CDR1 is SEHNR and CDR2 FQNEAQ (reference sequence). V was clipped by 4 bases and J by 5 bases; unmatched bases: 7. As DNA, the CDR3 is TGTGCCAGCAGCTCGTGGGACAGACCTTATGGCTACACCTTC. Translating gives CASSSWDRPYGYTF.

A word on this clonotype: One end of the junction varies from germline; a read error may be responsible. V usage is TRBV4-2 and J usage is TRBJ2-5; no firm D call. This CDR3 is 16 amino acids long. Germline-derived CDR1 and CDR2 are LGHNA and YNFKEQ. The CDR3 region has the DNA TGTGCCAGCAGCCGCAGTCCGACCGCGTACCAAGAGACCCAGAACTTC. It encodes CASSRSPTAYQETQNF.

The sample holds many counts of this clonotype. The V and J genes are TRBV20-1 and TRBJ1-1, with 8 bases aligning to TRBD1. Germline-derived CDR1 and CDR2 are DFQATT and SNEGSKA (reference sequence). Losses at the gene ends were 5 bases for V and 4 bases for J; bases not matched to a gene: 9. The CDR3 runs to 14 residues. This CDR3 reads CSAPHAQGGTEAFF. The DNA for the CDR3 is TGCAGTGCTCCACACGCACAGGGGGGCACTGAAGCTTTCTTT.

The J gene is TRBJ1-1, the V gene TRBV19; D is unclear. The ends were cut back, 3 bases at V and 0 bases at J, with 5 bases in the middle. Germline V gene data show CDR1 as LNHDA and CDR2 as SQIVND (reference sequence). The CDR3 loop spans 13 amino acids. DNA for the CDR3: TGTGCCAGTAGTATTTTACTGAACACTGAAGCTTTCTTT. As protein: CASSILLNTEAFF.

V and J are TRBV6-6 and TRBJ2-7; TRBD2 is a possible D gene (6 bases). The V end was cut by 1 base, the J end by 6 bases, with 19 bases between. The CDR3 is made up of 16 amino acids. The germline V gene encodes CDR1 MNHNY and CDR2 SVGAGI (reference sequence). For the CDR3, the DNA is TGTGCCAGCAGTTACTGGGGAGCGGAGGGCATTAGCGAGCAGTACTTC. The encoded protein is CASSYWGAEGISEQYF.

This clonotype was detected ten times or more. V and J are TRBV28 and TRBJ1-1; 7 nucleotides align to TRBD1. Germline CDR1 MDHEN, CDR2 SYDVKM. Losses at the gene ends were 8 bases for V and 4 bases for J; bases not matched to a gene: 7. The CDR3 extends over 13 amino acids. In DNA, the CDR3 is TGTGCCAGCGGCGACAGGGTAAGCACTGAAGCTTTCTTT. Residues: CASGDRVSTEAFF.

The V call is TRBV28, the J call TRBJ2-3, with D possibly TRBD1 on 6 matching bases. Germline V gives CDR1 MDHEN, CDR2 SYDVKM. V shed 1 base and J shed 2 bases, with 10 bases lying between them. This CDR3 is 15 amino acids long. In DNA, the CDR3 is TGTGCCAGCAGTTTATACAGGGAGTACACAGATACGCAGTATTTT. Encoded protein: CASSLYREYTDTQYF.

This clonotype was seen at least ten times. The CDR3 protein is CSATPGQGLSYEQYF. The CDR3 DNA reads TGCAGTGCTACGCCGGGACAGGGCTTATCCTACGAGCAGTACTTC. The V gene is TRBV20-1, the J gene TRBJ2-7, with 9 bases fitting TRBD1. Per the germline V gene, CDR1 is DFQATT and CDR2 is SNEGSKA (reference sequence). Trimming cost V 4 bases and J 1 base; bases outside gene matches: 8. The CDR3 is 15 amino acids.

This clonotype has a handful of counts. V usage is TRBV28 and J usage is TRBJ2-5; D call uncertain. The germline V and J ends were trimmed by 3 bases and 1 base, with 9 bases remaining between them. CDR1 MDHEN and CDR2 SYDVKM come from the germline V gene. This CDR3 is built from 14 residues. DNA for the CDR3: TGTGCCAGCAGTTTTGTCAGTCGCCAAGAGACCCAGTACTTC. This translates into CASSFVSRQETQYF.

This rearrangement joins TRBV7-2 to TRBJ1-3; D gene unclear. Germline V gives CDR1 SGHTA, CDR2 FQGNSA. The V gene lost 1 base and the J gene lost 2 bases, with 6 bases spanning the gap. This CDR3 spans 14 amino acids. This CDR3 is CASSLEVPGNTIYF. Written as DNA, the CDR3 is TGTGCCAGCAGCTTAGAGGTCCCTGGAAACACCATATATTTT.

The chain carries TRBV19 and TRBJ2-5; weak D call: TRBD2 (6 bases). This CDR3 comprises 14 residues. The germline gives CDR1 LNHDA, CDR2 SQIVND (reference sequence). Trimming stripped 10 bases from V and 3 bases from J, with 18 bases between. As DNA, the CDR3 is TGTGCCACCGGCGAGGGAGGCCGAAAAGAGACCCAGTACTTC. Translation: CATGEGGRKETQYF.

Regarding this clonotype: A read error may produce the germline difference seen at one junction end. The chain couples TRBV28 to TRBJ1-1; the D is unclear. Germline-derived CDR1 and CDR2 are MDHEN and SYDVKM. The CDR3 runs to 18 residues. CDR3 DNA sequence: TGTGCCAGCAGTTTAGGGCCAGTACCATCTACCATGAACACTAAAGCTTTCTTT. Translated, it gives CASSLGPVPSTMNTKAFF. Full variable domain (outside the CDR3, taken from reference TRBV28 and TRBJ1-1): DVKVTQSSRYLVKRTGEKVFLECVQDMDHENMFWYRQDPGLGLRLIYFSYDVKMKEKGDIPEGYSVSREKKERFSLILESASTNQTSMYLCASSLGPVPSTMNTKAFFGQGTRLTVV.

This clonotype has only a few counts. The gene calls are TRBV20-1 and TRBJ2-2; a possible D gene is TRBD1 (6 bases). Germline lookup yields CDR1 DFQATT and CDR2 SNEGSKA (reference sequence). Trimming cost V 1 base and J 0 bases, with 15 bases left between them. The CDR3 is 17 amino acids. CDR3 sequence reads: CSARVRPGTTNTGELFF. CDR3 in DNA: TGCAGTGCTAGAGTACGACCCGGGACAACGAACACCGGGGAGCTGTTTTTT.

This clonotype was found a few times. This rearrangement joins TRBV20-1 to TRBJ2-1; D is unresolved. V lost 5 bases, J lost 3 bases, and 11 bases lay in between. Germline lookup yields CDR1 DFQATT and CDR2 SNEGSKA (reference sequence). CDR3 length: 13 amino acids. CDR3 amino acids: CSAFSADYNEQFF. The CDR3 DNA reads TGCAGTGCTTTCTCTGCGGACTACAATGAGCAGTTCTTC.

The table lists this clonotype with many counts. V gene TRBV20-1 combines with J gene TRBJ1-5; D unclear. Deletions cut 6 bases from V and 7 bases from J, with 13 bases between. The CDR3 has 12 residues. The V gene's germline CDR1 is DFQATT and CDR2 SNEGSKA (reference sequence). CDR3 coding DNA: TGCAGTGCCCTTTTCGGAGCCCAGCCCCAGCATTTT. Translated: CSALFGAQPQHF.

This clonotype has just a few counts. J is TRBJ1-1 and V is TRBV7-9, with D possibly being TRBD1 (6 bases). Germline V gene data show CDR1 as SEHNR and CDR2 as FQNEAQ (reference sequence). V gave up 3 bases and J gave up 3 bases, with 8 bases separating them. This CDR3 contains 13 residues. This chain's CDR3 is CASSFGGHTEAFF. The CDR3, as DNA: TGTGCCAGCAGCTTCGGGGGCCACACTGAAGCTTTCTTT.

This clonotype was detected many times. CDR3 region: CSARWDPYEQYF. The CDR3 nucleotides read TGCAGTGCTAGGTGGGACCCATACGAGCAGTACTTC. This chain uses TRBV20-1 with TRBJ2-7; either TRBD1 or TRBD2 may supply D (5 bases each). This CDR3 comprises 12 residues. The germline V gene encodes CDR1 DFQATT and CDR2 SNEGSKA (reference sequence). V lost 3 bases, J lost 4 bases, and 10 bases lay in between.

For the CDR3, the DNA is TGTGCCAGCAGCTTGGCGGCGGACAAGACCCTCCACTTT. Its protein is CASSLAADKTLHF. The chain carries TRBV5-5 and TRBJ1-6; tentatively, D is TRBD1 (5 bases). The CDR3 sequence is 13 residues long. CDR1 and CDR2 (germline): SGHKS, YYEKEE (reference sequence). With 0 bases removed from V and 14 bases from J, the gap between germline ends came to 12 bases. Full variable domain (rest looked up from reference TRBV5-5 and TRBJ1-6): DAGVTQSPTHLIKTRGQQVTLRCSPISGHKSVSWYQQVLGQGPQFIFQYYEKEERGRGNFPDRFSARQFPNYSSELNVNALLLGDSALYLCASSLAADKTLHFGNGTRLTVT.

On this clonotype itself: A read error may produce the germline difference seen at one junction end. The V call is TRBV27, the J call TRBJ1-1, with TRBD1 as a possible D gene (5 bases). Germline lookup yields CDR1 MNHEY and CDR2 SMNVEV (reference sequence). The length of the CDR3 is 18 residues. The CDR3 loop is CASSLPPGRLGESTKAFF. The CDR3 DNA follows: TGTGCCAGCAGTTTACCCCCGGGACGCCTTGGGGAGAGCACTAAAGCTTTCTTT.

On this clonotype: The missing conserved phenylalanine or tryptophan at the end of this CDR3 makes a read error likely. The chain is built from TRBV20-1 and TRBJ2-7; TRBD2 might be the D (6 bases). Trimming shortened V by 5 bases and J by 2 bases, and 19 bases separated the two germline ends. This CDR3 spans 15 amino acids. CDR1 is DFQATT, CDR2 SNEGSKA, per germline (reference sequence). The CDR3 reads CSAWERAGKAYEQYL. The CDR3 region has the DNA TGCAGTGCTTGGGAGAGGGCGGGGAAGGCCTACGAGCAGTACTTA.